The sequence of this T cell receptor (beta chain) was determined in a study of T cell responses to AZD1222 COVID-19 vaccine. Study outcomes and limitations: Mapped onto spike, vaccine-associated CD4 TCRs spanned it and were dominant at 160-218 and 743-854. Repertoire sampling was restricted to post-peak T cell response timepoints.

Comments on this clone: What it binds is unknown.

V gave up 6 bases and J gave up 7 bases; unmatched junction bases: 8. CDR3 size: 14 residues. Per germline, CDR1 MNHEY and CDR2 SMNVEV (reference sequence). Clones were sequenced by immunoSEQ multiplex PCR, and TCRdb holds only the in-frame ones, with some missing. The sample shows more than 250,000 clones, about 92% of them seen only once. This specimen was peripheral blood, taken on day 0 of AZD1222 vaccination. The V call is TRBV27, the J call TRBJ1-4; 7 bases fit TRBD1. The clonotype was recovered from an adult in good health. The CDR3 loop is CASRLARGAEKLFF. The CDR3, as DNA: TGTGCCAGCAGGCTCGCCAGGGGGGCTGAAAAACTGTTTTTT.